Shown below are 8 T cell receptor beta chains from a single sample sequenced in a study of T cells in Graves' hyperthyroidism and ophthalmopathy. Using RNA transcripts as the source, TCR beta CDR3 regions were amplified. An initial round of RT-PCR targeting the TCR CDR3 relied on the HTBI primer set. Via MiXCR, TCRdb re-called the multiplex PCR reads, giving one row per CDR3 protein. Found here are approximately 400,000 distinct CDR3 sequences, about 15% of them singletons; the top ten hold more than 9.5%. Sequenced material: blood. Receptors originate from a woman aged 60 to 75 with Graves' hyperthyroidism.

This clonotype was seen a handful of times. A much larger clone is a single base away; this may be a read error. The missing conserved phenylalanine or tryptophan at the end of this CDR3 makes a read error likely. This sequence joins TRBV18 and TRBJ1-1, with 7 bases fitting TRBD1. The V gene's germline CDR1 is KGHSH and CDR2 LQKENI. This CDR3 region has 14 residues. Trimming at V came to 3 bases and at J to 1 base, leaving 2 bases not matched to a gene. CDR3 protein: CASSPRQGNTEAFL. The DNA for the CDR3 is TGTGCCAGCTCACCGAGACAGGGGAACACTGAAGCTTTCCTT.

There are a few counts of this clonotype. V is TRBV5-1 and J is TRBJ2-1; 8 bases map to TRBD2. V lost 0 bases to trimming and J lost 7 bases; unmatched junction nucleotides: 9. The CDR3 has 16 residues. Germline-derived CDR1 and CDR2 are SGHRS and YFSETQ. CDR3 amino acids: CASSLDPAGVQNEQFF. The CDR3 bases are TGCGCCAGCAGCTTGGATCCAGCGGGAGTTCAAAATGAGCAGTTCTTC.

With respect to this clonotype: A much larger clone differs from this one at a single base, so this may be a read error. The rearrangement joins TRBV6-1 to TRBJ1-5, with TRBD1 matching 8 bases. The CDR3 has 14 amino acids. In germline, CDR1 is MNHNS, CDR2 SASEGT. The DNA of the CDR3 is TGTGCCAGCAGCATCGACAGGGGAGGTCAGCCCCTGCATTTT. It translates to CASSIDRGGQPLHF.

This clonotype has a count of ten or more. V is TRBV11-3 and J is TRBJ1-1; D gene uncertain. Germline loops: CDR1 SGHNT, CDR2 YENEEA. The CDR3 runs 11 residues. V dropped 2 bases and J dropped 8 bases, with 6 bases sitting between them. This CDR3 is CASSLLQEAFF. In nucleotides, the CDR3 is TGTGCCAGCAGCTTACTACAGGAAGCTTTCTTT.

The sample holds a few counts of this clonotype. V gene TRBV10-3 combines with J gene TRBJ2-1; D not resolved. CDR3 length: 16 residues. Germline V gene sequence: CDR1 ENHRY, CDR2 SYGVKD. With 0 bases removed from V and 8 bases from J, the gap between germline ends came to 17 bases. For the CDR3, the DNA is TGTGCCATCAGTGAGTCTTACCGCGGATCCGGCGATGAGCAGTTCTTC. Protein: CAISESYRGSGDEQFF.

There are a few counts of this clonotype. J is TRBJ2-1 and V is TRBV19, with TRBD1 matching 8 bases. The CDR3 is 15 residues long. Germline CDR1 reads LNHDA; CDR2 reads SQIVND (reference sequence). The V segment lost 4 bases and the J segment 2 bases; nucleotides outside the gene matches: 4. This CDR3 is CASSTWTGPYNEQFF. CDR3 sequence (DNA): TGTGCCAGTAGTACGTGGACAGGGCCCTACAATGAGCAGTTCTTC. The variable domain in full, with the rest retrieved from reference TRBV19 and TRBJ2-1, is DGGITQSPKYLFRKEGQNVTLSCEQNLNHDAMYWYRQDPGQGLRLIYYSQIVNDFQKGDIAEGYSVSREKKESFPLTVTSAQKNPTAFYLCASSTWTGPYNEQFFGPGTRLTVL.

This clonotype was counted at least ten times. CDR3 DNA sequence: TGCGCCAGCAGCTGGGGGACGGCACCATCCTACGAGCAGTACTTC. It encodes CASSWGTAPSYEQYF. This sequence joins TRBV5-1 and TRBJ2-7; TRBD1 or TRBD2 may be the D gene (5 bases each). This CDR3 spans 15 amino acids. Germline assignment: CDR1 SGHRS and CDR2 YFSETQ. Deletions cut 3 bases from V and 1 base from J, with 14 bases between.

There are many counts of this clonotype. This chain uses TRBV3-1 with TRBJ1-1, with D unresolved. The CDR3 is 14 amino acids. Germline assignment: CDR1 LGHDT and CDR2 YNNKEL (reference sequence). V lost 2 bases to trimming and J lost 2 bases, with 9 bases between them. CDR3 loop: CASSQTNLNTEAFF. The CDR3 DNA sequence: TGTGCCAGCAGCCAAACGAACCTTAACACTGAAGCTTTCTTT.